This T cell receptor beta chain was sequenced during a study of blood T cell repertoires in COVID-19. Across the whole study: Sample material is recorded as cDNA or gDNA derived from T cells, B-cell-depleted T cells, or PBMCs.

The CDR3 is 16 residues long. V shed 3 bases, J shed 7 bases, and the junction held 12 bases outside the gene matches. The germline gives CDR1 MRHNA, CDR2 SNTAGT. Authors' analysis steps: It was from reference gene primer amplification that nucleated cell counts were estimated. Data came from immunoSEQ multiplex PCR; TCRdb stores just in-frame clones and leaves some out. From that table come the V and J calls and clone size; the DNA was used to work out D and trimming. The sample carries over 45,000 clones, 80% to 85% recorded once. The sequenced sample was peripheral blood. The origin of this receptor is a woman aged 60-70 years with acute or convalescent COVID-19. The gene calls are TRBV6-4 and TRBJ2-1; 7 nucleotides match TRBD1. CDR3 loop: CASSEDTGALRNEQFF. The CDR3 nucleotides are TGTGCCAGCAGTGAGGATACAGGGGCCCTAAGGAATGAGCAGTTCTTC.